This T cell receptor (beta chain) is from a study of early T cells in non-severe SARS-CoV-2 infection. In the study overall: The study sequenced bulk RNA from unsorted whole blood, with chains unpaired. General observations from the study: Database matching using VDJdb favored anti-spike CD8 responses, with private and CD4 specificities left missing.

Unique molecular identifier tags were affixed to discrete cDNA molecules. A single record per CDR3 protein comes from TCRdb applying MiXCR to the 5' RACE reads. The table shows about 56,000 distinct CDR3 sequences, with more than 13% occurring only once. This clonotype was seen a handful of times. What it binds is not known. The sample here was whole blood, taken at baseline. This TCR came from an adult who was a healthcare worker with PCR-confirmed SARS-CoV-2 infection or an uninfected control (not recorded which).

This CDR3 is CSADNLLHEQFF. DNA of the CDR3: TGCAGTGCAGATAATCTCCTCCATGAGCAGTTCTTC. V usage is TRBV20-1 and J usage is TRBJ2-1; no clear D gene. The CDR3 has 12 residues. The V end lost 6 bases, the J end lost 8 bases, and 14 bases lay between the germline ends. Germline V gene sequence: CDR1 DFQATT, CDR2 SNEGSKA (reference sequence).